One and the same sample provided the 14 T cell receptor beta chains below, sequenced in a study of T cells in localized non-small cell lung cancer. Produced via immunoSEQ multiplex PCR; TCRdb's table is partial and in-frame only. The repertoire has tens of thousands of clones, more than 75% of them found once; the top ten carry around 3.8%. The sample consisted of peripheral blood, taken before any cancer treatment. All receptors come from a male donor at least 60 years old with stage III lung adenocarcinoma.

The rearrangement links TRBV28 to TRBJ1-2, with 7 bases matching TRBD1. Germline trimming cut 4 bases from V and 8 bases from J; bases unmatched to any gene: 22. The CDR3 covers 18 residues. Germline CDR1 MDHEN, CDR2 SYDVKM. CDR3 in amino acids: CASSSGNRGPWQSSGYTF. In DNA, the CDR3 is TGTGCCAGCAGTTCCGGAAACAGGGGACCATGGCAATCATCGGGCTACACCTTC.

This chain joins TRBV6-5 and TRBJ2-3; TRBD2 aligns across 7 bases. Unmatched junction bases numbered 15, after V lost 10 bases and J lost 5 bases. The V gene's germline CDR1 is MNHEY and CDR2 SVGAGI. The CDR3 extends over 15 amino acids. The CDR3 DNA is TGTGCCACACGGCTAGAGCGGGGCCAGGGAGATACGCAGTATTTT. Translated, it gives CATRLERGQGDTQYF.

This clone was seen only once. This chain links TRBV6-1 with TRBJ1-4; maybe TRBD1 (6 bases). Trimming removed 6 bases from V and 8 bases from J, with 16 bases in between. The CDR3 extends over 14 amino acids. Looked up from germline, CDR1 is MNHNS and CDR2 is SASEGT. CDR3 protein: CASRVGGAGEKLFF. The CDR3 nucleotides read TGTGCCAGCAGGGTGGGGGGGGCAGGGGAAAAACTGTTTTTT.

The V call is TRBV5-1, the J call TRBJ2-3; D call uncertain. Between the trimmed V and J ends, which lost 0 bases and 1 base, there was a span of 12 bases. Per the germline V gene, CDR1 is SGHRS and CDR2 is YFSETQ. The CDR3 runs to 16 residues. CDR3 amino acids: CASSLARAPGTDTQYF. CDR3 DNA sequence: TGCGCCAGCAGCTTGGCCCGGGCACCTGGCACAGATACGCAGTATTTT.

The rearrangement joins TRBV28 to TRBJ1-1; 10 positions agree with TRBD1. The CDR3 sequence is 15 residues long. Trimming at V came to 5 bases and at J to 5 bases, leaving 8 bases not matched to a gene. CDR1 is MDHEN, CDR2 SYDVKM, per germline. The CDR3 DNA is TGTGCCAGCAGTCTTGCGGACAGGGGGGGAACTGAAGCTTTCTTT. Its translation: CASSLADRGGTEAFF.

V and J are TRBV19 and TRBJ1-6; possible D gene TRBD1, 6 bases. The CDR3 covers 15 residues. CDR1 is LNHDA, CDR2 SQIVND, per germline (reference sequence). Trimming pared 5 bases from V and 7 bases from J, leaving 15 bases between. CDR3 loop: CASSVYTGQNSPLHF. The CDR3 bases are TGTGCCAGTAGTGTGTATACAGGGCAGAATTCACCCCTCCACTTT.

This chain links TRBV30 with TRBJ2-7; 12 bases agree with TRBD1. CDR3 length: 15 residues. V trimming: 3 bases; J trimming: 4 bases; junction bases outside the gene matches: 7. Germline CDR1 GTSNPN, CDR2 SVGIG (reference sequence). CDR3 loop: CAWRRGTGGFYEQYF. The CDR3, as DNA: TGTGCCTGGAGGCGAGGGACAGGGGGCTTTTACGAGCAGTACTTC.

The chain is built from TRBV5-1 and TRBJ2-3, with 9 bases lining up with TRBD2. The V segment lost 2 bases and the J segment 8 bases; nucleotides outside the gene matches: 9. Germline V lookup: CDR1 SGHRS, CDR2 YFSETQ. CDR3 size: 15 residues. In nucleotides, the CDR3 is TGCGCCAGCAGCTTCGAAGCGGGAGGTCAAGGTACGCAGTATTTT. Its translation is CASSFEAGGQGTQYF.

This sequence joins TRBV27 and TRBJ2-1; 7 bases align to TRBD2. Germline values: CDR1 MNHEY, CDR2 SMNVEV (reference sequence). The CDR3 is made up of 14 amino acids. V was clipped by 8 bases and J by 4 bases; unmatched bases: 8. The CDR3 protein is CASYASGGYNEQFF. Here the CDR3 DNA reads TGTGCCAGCTACGCTAGCGGAGGTTACAATGAGCAGTTCTTC.

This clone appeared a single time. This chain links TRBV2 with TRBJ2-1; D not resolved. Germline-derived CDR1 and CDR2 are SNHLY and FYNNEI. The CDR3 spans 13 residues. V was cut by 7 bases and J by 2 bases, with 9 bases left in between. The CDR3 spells CASTRSPYNEQFF. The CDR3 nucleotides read TGTGCCAGCACTAGATCCCCCTACAATGAGCAGTTCTTC.

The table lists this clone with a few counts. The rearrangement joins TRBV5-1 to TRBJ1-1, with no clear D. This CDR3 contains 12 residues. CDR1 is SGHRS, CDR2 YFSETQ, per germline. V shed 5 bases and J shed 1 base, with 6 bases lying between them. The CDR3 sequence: CASSGWNTEAFF. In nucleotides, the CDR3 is TGCGCCAGCAGTGGATGGAACACTGAAGCTTTCTTT.

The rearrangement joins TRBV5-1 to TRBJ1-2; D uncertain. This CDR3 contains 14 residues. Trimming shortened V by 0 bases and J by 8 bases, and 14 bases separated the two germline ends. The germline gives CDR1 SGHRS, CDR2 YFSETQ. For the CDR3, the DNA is TGCGCCAGCAGCTTGGCCTCCGGGGAGGGCGGCTACACCTTC. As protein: CASSLASGEGGYTF.

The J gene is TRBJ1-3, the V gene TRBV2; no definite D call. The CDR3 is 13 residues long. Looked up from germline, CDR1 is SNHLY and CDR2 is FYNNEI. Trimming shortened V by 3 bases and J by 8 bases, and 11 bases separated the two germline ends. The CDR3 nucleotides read TGTGCCAGCAGTGACTTCAACTCGGACACCATATATTTT. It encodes CASSDFNSDTIYF.

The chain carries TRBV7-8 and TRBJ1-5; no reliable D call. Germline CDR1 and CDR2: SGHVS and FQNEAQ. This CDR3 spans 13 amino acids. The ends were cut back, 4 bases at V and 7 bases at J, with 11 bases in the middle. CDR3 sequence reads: CASSSAAEQPQHF. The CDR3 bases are TGTGCCAGCAGCTCCGCGGCGGAACAGCCCCAGCATTTT.